This T cell receptor (beta chain) originates from a study of T cell repertoires in cytomegalovirus infection. Study summary: Both CMV infection and a matching HLA type were indicated by public TCR beta signatures. Study-wide results and limits: The study identified carriers of CMV plus the relevant HLA from cumulative public TCR beta family frequency. Clonotypes of TCR beta that were HLA-C-restricted and CMV-specific dominated the ex vivo response.

This clonotype was observed many times. Its target is unknown. CDR3 length: 15 residues. The V gene end was trimmed by 1 base and the J gene end by 5 bases; junction bases not matched to a gene: 3. Germline lookup yields CDR1 SGHTA and CDR2 FQGNSA. From the reads, TCRdb called clonotypes with MiXCR, one entry per CDR3 protein. The table includes 55,000 to 85,000 distinct CDR3 sequences, 3% to 4.5% detected once. The TCR originated in a human donor in good health (CMV status not recorded). Some clones in this sample may be carry-over from other donors' samples. The genes are TRBV7-2 and TRBJ1-2; 11 nucleotides agree with TRBD1. The sample comprised PBMCs. CDR3 region: CASSLGGQGAYGYTF. As DNA, the CDR3 is TGTGCCAGCAGCTTAGGAGGACAGGGGGCATATGGCTACACCTTC.